This TCR beta chain was captured by sequencing in a study of OX40 agonist ivuxolimab in advanced cancers. Study in general: Intravenous ivuxolimab was administered to patients every 2 weeks at 0.01 to 10 mg/kg.

Study-level findings and limits: Mean expanded clone counts were higher in CD8+ than CD4+ T cells.

Profiling relied on immunoSEQ multiplex PCR, and the TCRdb table lists in-frame clones only, not all of them. The table includes about 78,000 clones, about nine tenths detected once. Samples of blood were obtained at baseline, on cycle 4 day 1, and on cycle 7 day 1. The CDR3 length is 18 residues. In germline, CDR1 is SGHRS, CDR2 YFSETQ. With 1 base clipped from V and 4 bases from J, the junction kept 10 bases outside the gene matches. Note on this clone: Its matching antigen is unknown.

The source of this sequence is an adult with an advanced solid tumor such as melanoma, head and neck, liver or kidney cancer. The rearrangement joins TRBV5-1 to TRBJ2-1, with 11 bases matching TRBD2. Sequenced here: CD4+ or CD8+ T cells sorted from blood, sampled in a trial of the OX40 agonist ivuxolimab. CDR3 loop: CASSLLLAGVGGYNEQFF. CDR3 coding DNA: TGCGCCAGCAGCTTGCTACTAGCGGGAGTGGGTGGTTACAATGAGCAGTTCTTC.